Reported below is one T cell receptor (beta chain). Authors' data handling: How many nucleated cells were present was estimated from reference gene primer amplification. The table came from immunoSEQ multiplex PCR; TCRdb's copy has only in-frame clones and leaves some out. Clone size and V and J calls were adopted from that table, with D and trimming inferred from the DNA. The repertoire consists of around 300,000 clones, with roughly 91% occurring once and the leading ten covering 1%. The sample comes from a study of blood T cell repertoires in COVID-19. Background on the study: There were acute and convalescent COVID-19 samples, and they came from the United States, Italy and Spain. T cells, B-cell-depleted T cells, or PBMCs supplied cDNA or gDNA.

J was trimmed by 1 base and V by 6 bases; bases with no gene match: 2. The CDR3 loop spans 13 amino acids. Germline V CDR1 and CDR2: SNHLY, FYNNEI. V is TRBV2 and J is TRBJ1-1; 7 nucleotides agree with TRBD1. Sample: peripheral blood. The receptor was derived from a man between 45 and 60 years old with active or convalescent COVID-19. CDR3 DNA: TGTGCCAGCAGGGGGACAGCGAACACTGAAGCTTTCTTT. Translated, it gives CASRGTANTEAFF.